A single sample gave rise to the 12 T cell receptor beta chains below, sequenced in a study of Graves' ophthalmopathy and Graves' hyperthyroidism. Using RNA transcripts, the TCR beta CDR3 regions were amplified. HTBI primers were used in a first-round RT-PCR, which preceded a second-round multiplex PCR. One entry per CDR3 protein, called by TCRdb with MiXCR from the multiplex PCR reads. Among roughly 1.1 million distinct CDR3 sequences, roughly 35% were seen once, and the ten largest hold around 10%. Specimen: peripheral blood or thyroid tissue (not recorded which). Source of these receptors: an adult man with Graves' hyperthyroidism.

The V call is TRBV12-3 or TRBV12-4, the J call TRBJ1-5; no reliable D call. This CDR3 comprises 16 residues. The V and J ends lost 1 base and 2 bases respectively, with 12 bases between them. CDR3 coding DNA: TGTGCCAGCAGTTTAGATGTCCCAGGTGGCAATCAGCCCCAGCATTTT. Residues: CASSLDVPGGNQPQHF.

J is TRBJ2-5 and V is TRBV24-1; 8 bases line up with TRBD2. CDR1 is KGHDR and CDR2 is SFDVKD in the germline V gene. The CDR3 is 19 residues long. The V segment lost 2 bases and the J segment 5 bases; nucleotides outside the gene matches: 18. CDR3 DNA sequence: TGTGCCACCAGTGATTCACGACTGAGGAGCGGGGGCCCTCCGGAGACCCAGTACTTC. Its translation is CATSDSRLRSGGPPETQYF.

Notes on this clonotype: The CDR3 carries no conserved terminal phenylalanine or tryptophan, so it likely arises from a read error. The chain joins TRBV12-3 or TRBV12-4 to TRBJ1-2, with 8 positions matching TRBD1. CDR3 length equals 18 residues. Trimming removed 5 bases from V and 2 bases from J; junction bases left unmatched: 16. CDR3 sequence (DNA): TGTGCCAGCAGTACCCGAGGACAGGGCGCACTGCGGAACTATGGCTACACCTCC. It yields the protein CASSTRGQGALRNYGYTS.

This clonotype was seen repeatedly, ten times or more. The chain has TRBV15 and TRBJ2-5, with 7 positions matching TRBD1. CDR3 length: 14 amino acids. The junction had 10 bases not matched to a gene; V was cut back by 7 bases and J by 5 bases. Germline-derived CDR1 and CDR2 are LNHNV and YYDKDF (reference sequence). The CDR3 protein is CATNPGQVEETQYF. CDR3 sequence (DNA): TGTGCCACCAATCCAGGACAGGTAGAGGAGACCCAGTACTTC.

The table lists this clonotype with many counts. The CDR3 sequence is CASSPPGQGAAEQYF. CDR3 coding DNA: TGTGCCAGCAGCCCCCCGGGACAGGGGGCAGCCGAGCAGTACTTC. The rearrangement joins TRBV9 to TRBJ2-7; TRBD1 matches 12 bases. Germline CDR1 SGDLS, CDR2 YYNGEE. This CDR3 comprises 15 residues. J gave up 6 bases and V 4 bases, and 8 bases lay outside the gene matches.

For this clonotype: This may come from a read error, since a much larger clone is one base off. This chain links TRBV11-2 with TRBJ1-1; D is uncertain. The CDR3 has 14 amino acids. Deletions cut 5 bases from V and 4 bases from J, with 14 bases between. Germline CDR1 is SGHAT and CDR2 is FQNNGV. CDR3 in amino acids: CASSPMVSVTEAFF. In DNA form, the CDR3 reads TGTGCCAGCAGCCCGATGGTGAGCGTCACTGAAGCTTTCTTT.

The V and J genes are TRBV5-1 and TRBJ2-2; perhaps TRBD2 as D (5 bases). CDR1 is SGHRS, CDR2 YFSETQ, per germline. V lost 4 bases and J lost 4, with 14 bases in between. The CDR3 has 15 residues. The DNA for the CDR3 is TGCGCCAGCAGCGGCCCCCCCGGGGTCACCGGGGAGCTGTTTTTT. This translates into CASSGPPGVTGELFF.

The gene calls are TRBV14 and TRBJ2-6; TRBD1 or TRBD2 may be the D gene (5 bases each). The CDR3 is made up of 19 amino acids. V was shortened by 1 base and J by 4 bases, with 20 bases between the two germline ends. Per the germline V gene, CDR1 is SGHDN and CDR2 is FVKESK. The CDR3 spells CASSQVIGTFQAGANVLTF. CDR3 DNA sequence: TGTGCCAGCAGCCAAGTAATTGGGACGTTTCAGGCGGGGGCCAACGTCCTGACTTTC.

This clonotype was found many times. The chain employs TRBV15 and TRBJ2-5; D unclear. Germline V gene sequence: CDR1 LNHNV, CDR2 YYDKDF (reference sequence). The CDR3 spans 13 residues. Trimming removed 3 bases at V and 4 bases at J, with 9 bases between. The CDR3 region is CATSRELSETQYF. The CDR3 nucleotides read TGTGCCACCAGCAGGGAGTTGTCAGAGACCCAGTACTTC.

For the CDR3, the DNA is TGTGCCAGCAGTCAGCGGACCGTTGACCCTAGTTACGAGCAGTACTTC. It yields the protein CASSQRTVDPSYEQYF. This chain connects TRBV28 to TRBJ2-7, with D possibly matching TRBD2 (5 bases). This CDR3 spans 16 amino acids. Germline CDR1 and CDR2: MDHEN and SYDVKM. Trimming shortened V by 5 bases and J by 4 bases, and 21 bases separated the two germline ends.

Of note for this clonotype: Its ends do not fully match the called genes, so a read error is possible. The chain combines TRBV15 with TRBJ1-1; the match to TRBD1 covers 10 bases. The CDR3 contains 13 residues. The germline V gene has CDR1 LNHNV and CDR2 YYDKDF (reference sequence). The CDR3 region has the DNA TGTGCCACCAGCAGGGACAGGGGGGCTGAAACTTTCTTT. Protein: CATSRDRGAETFF. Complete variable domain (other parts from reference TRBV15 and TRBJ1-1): DAMVIQNPRYQVTQFGKPVTLSCSQTLNHNVMYWYQQKSSQAPKLLFHYYDKDFNNEADTPDNFQSRRPNTSFCFLDIRSPGLGDTAMYLCATSRDRGAETFFGQGTRLTVV.

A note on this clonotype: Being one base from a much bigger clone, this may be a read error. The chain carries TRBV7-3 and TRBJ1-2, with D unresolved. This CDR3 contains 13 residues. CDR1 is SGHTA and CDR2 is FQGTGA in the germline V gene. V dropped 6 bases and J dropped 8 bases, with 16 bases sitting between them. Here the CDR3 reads CASSPEMNNGYTF. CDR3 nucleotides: TGTGCCAGCAGTCCCGAGATGAATAACGGCTACACCTTC.